This TCR beta chain was profiled in a study of early T cells in non-severe SARS-CoV-2 infection. Study-level information: Chains stayed unpaired after sequencing of bulk RNA from unsorted whole blood.

Study results and limitations: The study's VDJdb matching favored anti-spike CD8 responses and missed private and CD4 specificities.

CDR1 and CDR2 from the germline V gene are SGHTS and YDEGEE. Trimming at V came to 3 bases and at J to 3 bases, leaving 12 bases not matched to a gene. The CDR3 runs 17 residues. This clonotype was recorded at least ten times. Antigen specificity is unknown. The library protocol tagged individual cDNA molecules with unique molecular identifiers. MiXCR, applied by TCRdb to the 5' RACE reads, yields one record per CDR3 protein. The sample lists about 22,000 distinct CDR3 sequences, over 4% occurring once. Sequencing was done on a sample of whole blood. The TCR originated in an adult who was a healthcare worker with PCR-confirmed SARS-CoV-2 infection or an uninfected control (not recorded which). This chain uses TRBV5-8 with TRBJ1-1, with 9 bases identical to TRBD1. CDR3 bases: TGTGCCAGCAGCTCCACCCGGGACAGGGCGGCGGACACTGAAGCTTTCTTT. It encodes CASSSTRDRAADTEAFF.